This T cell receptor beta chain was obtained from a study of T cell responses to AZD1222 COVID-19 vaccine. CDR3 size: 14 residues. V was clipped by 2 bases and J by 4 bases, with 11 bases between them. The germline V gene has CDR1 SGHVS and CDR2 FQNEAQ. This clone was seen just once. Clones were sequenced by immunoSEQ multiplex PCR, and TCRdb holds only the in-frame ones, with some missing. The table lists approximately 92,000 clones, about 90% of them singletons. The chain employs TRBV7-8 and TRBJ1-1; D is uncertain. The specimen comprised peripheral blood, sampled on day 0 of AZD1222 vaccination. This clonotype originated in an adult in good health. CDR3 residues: CASSLRQAPTEAFF. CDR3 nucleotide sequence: TGTGCCAGCAGCTTAAGGCAGGCTCCCACTGAAGCTTTCTTT.